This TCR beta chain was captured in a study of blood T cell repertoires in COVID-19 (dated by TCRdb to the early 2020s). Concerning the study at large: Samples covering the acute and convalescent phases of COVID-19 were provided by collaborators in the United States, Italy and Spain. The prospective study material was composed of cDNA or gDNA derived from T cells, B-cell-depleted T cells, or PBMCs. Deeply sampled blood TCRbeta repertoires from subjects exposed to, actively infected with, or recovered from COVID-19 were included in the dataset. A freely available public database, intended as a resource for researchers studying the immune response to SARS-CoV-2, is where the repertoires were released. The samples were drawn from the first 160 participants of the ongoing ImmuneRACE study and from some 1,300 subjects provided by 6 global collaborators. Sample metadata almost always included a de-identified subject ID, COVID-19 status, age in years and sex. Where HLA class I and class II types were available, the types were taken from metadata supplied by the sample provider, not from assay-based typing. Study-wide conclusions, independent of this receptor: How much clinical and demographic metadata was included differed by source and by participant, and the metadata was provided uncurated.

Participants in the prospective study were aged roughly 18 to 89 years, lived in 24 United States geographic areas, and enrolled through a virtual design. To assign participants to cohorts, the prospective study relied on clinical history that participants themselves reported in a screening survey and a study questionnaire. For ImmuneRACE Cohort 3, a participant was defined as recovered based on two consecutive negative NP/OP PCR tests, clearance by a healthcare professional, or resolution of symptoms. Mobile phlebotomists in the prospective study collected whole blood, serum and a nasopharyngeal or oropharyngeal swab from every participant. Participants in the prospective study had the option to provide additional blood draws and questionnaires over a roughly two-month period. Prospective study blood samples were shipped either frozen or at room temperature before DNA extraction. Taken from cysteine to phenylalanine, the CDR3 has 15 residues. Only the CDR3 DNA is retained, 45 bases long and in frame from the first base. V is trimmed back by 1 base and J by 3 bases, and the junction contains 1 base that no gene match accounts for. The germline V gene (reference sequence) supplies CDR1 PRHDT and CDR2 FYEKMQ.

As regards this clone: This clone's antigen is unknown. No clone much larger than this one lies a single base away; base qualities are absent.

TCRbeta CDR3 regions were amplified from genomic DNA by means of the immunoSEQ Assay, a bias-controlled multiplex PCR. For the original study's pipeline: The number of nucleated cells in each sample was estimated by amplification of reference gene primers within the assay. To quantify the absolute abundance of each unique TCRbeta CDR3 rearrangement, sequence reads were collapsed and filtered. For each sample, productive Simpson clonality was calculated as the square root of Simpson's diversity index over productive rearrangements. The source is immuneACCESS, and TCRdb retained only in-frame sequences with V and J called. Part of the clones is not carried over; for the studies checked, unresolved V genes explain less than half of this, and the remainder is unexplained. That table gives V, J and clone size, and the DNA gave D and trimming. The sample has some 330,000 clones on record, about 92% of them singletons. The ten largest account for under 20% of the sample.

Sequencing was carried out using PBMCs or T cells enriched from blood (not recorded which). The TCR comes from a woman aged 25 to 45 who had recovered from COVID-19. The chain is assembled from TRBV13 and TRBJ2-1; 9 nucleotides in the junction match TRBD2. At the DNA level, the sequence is TGTGCCAGCAGCTTAGAGACTAGCGGCTACAATGAGCAGTTCTTC. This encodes CASSLETSGYNEQFF.